Listed below are T cell receptor beta chains from one sample, sequenced in a study of blood T cell repertoires in COVID-19. Produced via immunoSEQ multiplex PCR; TCRdb's table is partial and in-frame only. The sample has around 300,000 clones, about 82% seen once. The sequenced material came from peripheral blood. The source of these receptors is a human donor in a cohort sampled during active COVID-19. The CDR3 runs from the conserved cysteine through the conserved F or W. Each record gives: D gene, J gene, V gene, clone size, CDR3 length, CDR3 protein, CDR3 DNA. The D gene is left open where the match is weak. The size entry is marked missing in some rows and otherwise reads once, few, many or a size class.

D gene: NA
J gene: TRBJ1-1
V gene: TRBV6-5
clone size: NA
CDR3 length: 14
CDR3 protein: CASSYSGGPGEAFF
CDR3 DNA: TGTGCCAGCAGTTACTCGGGGGGACCCGGTGAAGCTTTCTTT

D gene: NA
J gene: TRBJ2-5
V gene: TRBV24-1
clone size: NA
CDR3 length: 13
CDR3 protein: CATSPGGAETQYF
CDR3 DNA: TGTGCCACCAGTCCGGGGGGCGCGGAGACCCAGTACTTC

D gene: NA
J gene: TRBJ2-5
V gene: TRBV23-1
clone size: NA
CDR3 length: 12
CDR3 protein: CASSQRSETQYF
CDR3 DNA: TGCGCCAGCAGTCAGCGTTCGGAGACCCAGTACTTC

D gene: NA
J gene: TRBJ1-1
V gene: TRBV19
clone size: NA
CDR3 length: 13
CDR3 protein: CASSTARDTEAFF
CDR3 DNA: TGTGCCAGTAGTACCGCACGAGACACTGAAGCTTTCTTT

D gene: NA
J gene: TRBJ1-4
V gene: TRBV6-5
clone size: NA
CDR3 length: 14
CDR3 protein: CASSYSSLGAKLFF
CDR3 DNA: TGTGCCAGCAGTTACTCGAGTTTGGGGGCAAAACTGTTTTTT

D gene: TRBD1
J gene: TRBJ1-2
V gene: TRBV14
clone size: few
CDR3 length: 15
CDR3 protein: CASSQSGQDYYGYTF
CDR3 DNA: TGTGCCAGCAGCCAGAGTGGACAGGACTACTATGGCTACACCTTC

D gene: NA
J gene: TRBJ1-1
V gene: TRBV30
clone size: NA
CDR3 length: 11
CDR3 protein: CAWSRRQEAFF
CDR3 DNA: TGTGCCTGGAGTCGAAGACAGGAAGCTTTCTTT

D gene: TRBD1
J gene: TRBJ1-6
V gene: TRBV19
clone size: NA
CDR3 length: 16
CDR3 protein: CASSTGTGRANSPLHF
CDR3 DNA: TGTGCCAGTAGTACCGGGACAGGCCGCGCCAATTCACCCCTCCACTTT

D gene: TRBD2
J gene: TRBJ2-1
V gene: TRBV6-4
clone size: NA
CDR3 length: 15
CDR3 protein: CASSDFGTKVNEQFF
CDR3 DNA: TGTGCCAGCAGTGACTTCGGGACTAAGGTCAATGAGCAGTTCTTC

D gene: NA
J gene: TRBJ1-2
V gene: TRBV18
clone size: NA
CDR3 length: 16
CDR3 protein: CASSPPQGFLIYGYTF
CDR3 DNA: TGTGCCAGCTCACCACCACAGGGTTTCCTCATCTATGGCTACACCTTC

D gene: NA
J gene: TRBJ2-1
V gene: TRBV7-3
clone size: NA
CDR3 length: 15
CDR3 protein: CASSLEVGLRNEQFF
CDR3 DNA: TGTGCCAGCAGCTTAGAAGTTGGACTAAGGAATGAGCAGTTCTTC

D gene: TRBD1
J gene: TRBJ2-2
V gene: TRBV5-1
clone size: NA
CDR3 length: 15
CDR3 protein: CASSAPDRDTGELFF
CDR3 DNA: TGCGCCAGCAGCGCCCCGGACAGGGACACCGGGGAGCTGTTTTTT

D gene: TRBD2
J gene: TRBJ2-3
V gene: TRBV24-1
clone size: NA
CDR3 length: 16
CDR3 protein: CATSEGTSVFTDTQYF
CDR3 DNA: TGTGCCACCAGTGAAGGGACTAGCGTATTCACAGATACGCAGTATTTT

D gene: NA
J gene: TRBJ2-3
V gene: TRBV24-1
clone size: NA
CDR3 length: 14
CDR3 protein: CATSASRVTDTQYF
CDR3 DNA: TGTGCCACCAGTGCCTCGAGGGTAACAGATACGCAGTATTTT

D gene: TRBD1
J gene: TRBJ1-6
V gene: TRBV7-9
clone size: few
CDR3 length: 15
CDR3 protein: CASSRGTGQGFPLHF
CDR3 DNA: TGTGCCAGCAGCCGAGGTACAGGACAGGGCTTCCCCCTCCACTTT

D gene: TRBD1
J gene: TRBJ2-1
V gene: TRBV9
clone size: NA
CDR3 length: 15
CDR3 protein: CASSVAQGAYNEQFF
CDR3 DNA: TGTGCCAGCAGCGTAGCACAGGGGGCCTACAATGAGCAGTTCTTC

D gene: NA
J gene: TRBJ2-1
V gene: TRBV19
clone size: NA
CDR3 length: 15
CDR3 protein: CASRLRGGTYNEQFF
CDR3 DNA: TGTGCCAGTAGGTTGAGGGGGGGAACCTACAATGAGCAGTTCTTC

D gene: NA
J gene: TRBJ1-5
V gene: TRBV19
clone size: NA
CDR3 length: 14
CDR3 protein: CASKFGGAGQPQHF
CDR3 DNA: TGTGCCAGTAAATTCGGAGGGGCGGGTCAGCCCCAGCATTTT

D gene: NA
J gene: TRBJ2-3
V gene: TRBV19
clone size: NA
CDR3 length: 15
CDR3 protein: CASRGGAGFTDTQYF
CDR3 DNA: TGTGCCAGTAGAGGGGGAGCGGGGTTCACAGATACGCAGTATTTT